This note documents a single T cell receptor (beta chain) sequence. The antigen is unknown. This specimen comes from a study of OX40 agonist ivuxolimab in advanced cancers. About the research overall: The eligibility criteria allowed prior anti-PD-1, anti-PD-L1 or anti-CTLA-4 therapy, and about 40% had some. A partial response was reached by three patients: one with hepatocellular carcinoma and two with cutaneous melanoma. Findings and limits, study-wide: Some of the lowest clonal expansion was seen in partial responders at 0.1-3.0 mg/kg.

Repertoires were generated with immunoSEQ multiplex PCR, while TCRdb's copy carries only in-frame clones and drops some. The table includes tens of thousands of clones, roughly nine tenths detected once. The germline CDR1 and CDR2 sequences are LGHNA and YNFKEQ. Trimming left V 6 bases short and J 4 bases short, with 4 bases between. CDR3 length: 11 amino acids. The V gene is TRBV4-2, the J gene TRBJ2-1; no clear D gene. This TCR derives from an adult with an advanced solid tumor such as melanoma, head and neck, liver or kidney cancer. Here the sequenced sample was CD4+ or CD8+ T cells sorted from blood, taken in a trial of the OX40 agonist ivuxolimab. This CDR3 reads CASRLYNEQFF. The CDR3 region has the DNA TGTGCCAGCAGATTATACAATGAGCAGTTCTTC.